The present entry profiles one T cell receptor (beta chain) with its context. The data were taken from a study of blood T cell repertoires in COVID-19. Study as a whole: Researchers got acute and convalescent COVID-19 samples from the United States, Italy and Spain. The cDNA or gDNA used as material had been derived from T cells, B-cell-depleted T cells, or PBMCs.

Germline CDR1 GTSNPN, CDR2 SVGIG (reference sequence). The CDR3 length is 13 residues. The J segment lost 11 bases and the V segment lost 2 bases, leaving 11 bases of the junction unmatched. Original methodology: The assay estimated nucleated cells by amplifying reference gene primers. TCRdb's table, derived via immunoSEQ multiplex PCR, lists solely in-frame clones and lacks some. The V and J calls and the clone size are those of that table, but D and trimming were determined from the DNA. This sample has 50,000 to 65,000 clones, with 88% found just once. Sequenced material: peripheral blood. The V gene is TRBV30, the J gene TRBJ1-1; 7 bases map to TRBD1. The TCR was taken from a man aged 45-65 years with active COVID-19. The CDR3 loop is CAWSLGQRLEAFF. The DNA for the CDR3 is TGTGCCTGGAGTCTGGGACAGCGATTGGAGGCTTTCTTT.